The rows below give T cell receptor beta chains drawn from one sample of a study of Ad26.COV2.S vaccination and SARS-CoV-2 variants. Assay: immunoSEQ multiplex PCR; the TCRdb copy retains only in-frame clones and omits some. Here the sample spans about 350,000 clones, around 88% being singletons. The sequencing here drew on peripheral blood, taken in a trial of Ad26.COV2.S vaccine versus placebo. Receptors were obtained from a person between 18 and 60 years old who received the Ad26.COV2.S COVID-19 vaccine or a placebo. CDR3s include the opening cysteine and the closing phenylalanine or tryptophan. The order of the fields is V gene, clone size, D gene, J gene, CDR3 protein, CDR3 DNA. The D gene is left open where the match is weak. Clone size is stated in some rows and not others, as once, few, many or a class when expanded.

>TRBV5-1|.|TRBD1|TRBJ1-3
CASSLSPGGIGNTIYF
TGCGCCAGCAGCTTGAGTCCAGGGGGCATTGGAAACACCATATATTTT
>TRBV12-3/TRBV12-4|.|.|TRBJ1-3
CASSLENTIYF
TGTGCCAGCAGTCTCGAAAACACCATATATTTT
>TRBV9|.|.|TRBJ1-2
CASSVPGTKGYTF
TGTGCCAGCAGCGTACCCGGGACGAAGGGCTACACCTTC
>TRBV3-1/TRBV3-2|.|.|TRBJ1-2
CASSLLFTGTHGYTF
TGTGCCAGCAGCCTCCTCTTTACGGGTACGCATGGCTACACCTTC
>TRBV6-2/TRBV6-3|.|.|TRBJ2-7
CASSYLGGEQYF
TGTGCCAGCAGTTACCTTGGTGGGGAGCAGTACTTC
>TRBV5-1|.|TRBD1|TRBJ2-3
CASSASTGEDTQYF
TGCGCCAGCAGCGCTTCGACAGGGGAGGATACGCAGTATTTT
>TRBV15|.|.|TRBJ1-2
CATSGEQGSNGYTF
TGTGCCACCAGCGGCGAACAGGGATCAAATGGCTACACCTTC
>TRBV6-2/TRBV6-3|.|TRBD1|TRBJ1-6
CASSTPGQETSYNSPLHF
TGTGCCAGCAGTACGCCGGGACAGGAGACCTCCTATAATTCACCCCTCCACTTT
>TRBV28|.|TRBD1|TRBJ1-1
CASSRTGARAFF
TGTGCCAGCAGCAGAACAGGGGCCCGAGCTTTCTTT
>TRBV6-5|.|.|TRBJ2-7
CASGGTGTGEQYF
TGTGCCAGCGGGGGAACAGGGACGGGCGAGCAGTACTTC
>TRBV28|.|TRBD1|TRBJ1-5
CASSLFIRTSGGQGYQPQHF
TGTGCCAGCAGTTTATTTATCCGGACGTCAGGAGGACAGGGTTATCAGCCCCAGCATTTT
>TRBV5-4|.|.|TRBJ2-5
CASSLDQSQETQYF
TGTGCCAGCAGCTTGGACCAGAGCCAAGAGACCCAGTACTTC
>TRBV18|.|TRBD1|TRBJ1-2
CASSPSPSGTGGRGGYTF
TGTGCCAGCTCACCAAGTCCGTCCGGGACAGGGGGCCGGGGTGGCTACACCTTC
>TRBV4-2|.|TRBD1|TRBJ2-7
CASSTRTGGYEQYF
TGTGCCAGCAGCACCCGGACAGGGGGGTACGAGCAGTACTTC
>TRBV20-1|.|.|TRBJ1-2
CSASSGSDYGYTF
TGCAGTGCTAGTTCTGGGTCGGACTATGGCTACACCTTC
>TRBV5-1|.|.|TRBJ1-1
CASKKDTGGASTEAFF
TGCGCCAGCAAAAAAGACACCGGGGGGGCGAGCACTGAAGCTTTCTTT
>TRBV5-1|.|.|TRBJ2-2
CASHRDGGELFF
TGCGCCAGCCACAGGGACGGCGGGGAGCTGTTTTTT
>TRBV4-1|.|.|TRBJ1-1
CASSQVGQHLEAFF
TGCGCCAGCAGCCAAGTCGGTCAGCACCTTGAAGCTTTCTTT
>TRBV4-3|.|TRBD1|TRBJ1-1
CASSPDRGRTEAFF
TGCGCCAGCAGCCCCGACAGGGGACGCACTGAAGCTTTCTTT
>TRBV28|.|.|TRBJ1-2
CASSLLQVGGYTF
TGTGCCAGCAGTTTGTTGCAGGTCGGAGGCTACACCTTC
>TRBV11-3|once|.|TRBJ2-1
CASSLERGGEQFF
TGTGCCAGCAGCTTAGAACGAGGGGGTGAGCAGTTCTTC
>TRBV4-1|.|.|TRBJ2-3
CASSQERVSTDTQYF
TGCGCCAGCAGCCAAGAGAGGGTTAGCACAGATACGCAGTATTTT
>TRBV2|.|.|TRBJ2-5
CASEGLQETQYF
TGTGCCAGCGAAGGCCTCCAAGAGACCCAGTACTTC
>TRBV27|.|TRBD1|TRBJ2-7
CASSLSRGRHEQYF
TGTGCCAGCAGTTTATCTAGGGGGCGCCATGAGCAGTACTTC
>TRBV20-1|.|TRBD2|TRBJ2-1
CSASGTSQGNEQFF
TGCAGTGCTAGTGGGACTAGTCAAGGGAATGAGCAGTTCTTC
>TRBV9|.|.|TRBJ1-1
CASSAQGNTEAFF
TGTGCCAGCAGCGCACAGGGAAACACTGAAGCTTTCTTT
>TRBV7-2|.|.|TRBJ2-2
CASSAPGPGELFF
TGTGCCAGCAGCGCCCCAGGGCCCGGGGAGCTGTTTTTT
>TRBV7-9|.|TRBD2|TRBJ2-7
CASSSAPGLADYEQYF
TGTGCCAGCAGCTCCGCACCCGGACTAGCAGATTACGAGCAGTACTTC
>TRBV6-6|.|TRBD2|TRBJ2-5
CASSPGTKGTQYF
TGTGCCAGCAGTCCCGGGACTAAGGGGACCCAGTACTTC
>TRBV4-1|.|.|TRBJ1-5
CASSQDARGAGNQPQHF
TGCGCCAGCAGCCAAGACGCACGGGGGGCAGGCAATCAGCCCCAGCATTTT
>TRBV27|.|TRBD2|TRBJ2-3
CASGGSGGTDTQYF
TGTGCCAGCGGCGGGAGTGGCGGCACAGATACGCAGTATTTT
>TRBV6-2/TRBV6-3|few|.|TRBJ2-5
CASSRPGDNQETQYF
TGTGCCAGCAGTCGACCCGGGGACAACCAAGAGACCCAGTACTTC
>TRBV7-9|.|.|TRBJ1-6
CASSFGGGSPLHF
TGTGCCAGCAGCTTTGGTGGGGGTTCACCCCTCCACTTT
>TRBV5-5|.|TRBD2|TRBJ2-2
CASSPRGMNTGELFF
TGTGCCAGCAGCCCGCGGGGGATGAACACCGGGGAGCTGTTTTTT
>TRBV18|.|.|TRBJ1-2
CASSRDPGSQQDYTF
TGTGCCAGCTCACGTGACCCCGGGTCCCAGCAGGACTACACCTTC
>TRBV27|few|TRBD2|TRBJ2-7
CASSFLAGGSEQYF
TGTGCCAGCAGTTTTCTAGCGGGAGGTAGCGAGCAGTACTTC
>TRBV7-2|.|TRBD1|TRBJ2-1
CASSLISASQGGEQFF
TGTGCCAGCAGCTTAATTAGCGCCTCACAGGGGGGTGAGCAGTTCTTC
>TRBV28|.|TRBD1|TRBJ2-6
CASSPTGDSGANVLTF
TGTGCCAGCAGCCCGACAGGGGATTCTGGGGCCAACGTCCTGACTTTC
>TRBV25-1|.|TRBD2|TRBJ2-7
CASSTRTSGSYEQYF
TGTGCCAGCAGTACTAGGACTAGCGGCTCCTACGAGCAGTACTTC
>TRBV9|.|TRBD1|TRBJ1-2
CASSVGTGTSNYGYTF
TGTGCCAGCAGCGTGGGGACAGGGACCTCTAACTATGGCTACACCTTC
>TRBV30|.|TRBD1|TRBJ1-5
CAWAQGMSNQPQHF
TGTGCCTGGGCACAGGGGATGAGCAATCAGCCCCAGCATTTT
>TRBV4-2|.|TRBD2|TRBJ2-4
CASSELAGEAKNIQYF
TGTGCCAGCAGCGAACTAGCGGGCGAAGCCAAAAACATTCAGTACTTC